The rows below give T cell receptor beta chains drawn from one sample of a study. TCRdb used MiXCR to reprocess the RT-PCR reads, holding one entry per CDR3 protein. The sample contains more than 550,000 distinct CDR3 sequences, approximately 15% of which appear only once. The sample was memory CD4+ T cells from blood. The receptors come from a female donor in good health, serving as a healthy control. Each CDR3 is given with its conserved first and last residue. D genes are given only for firm matches. Part of the rows lack a size; the others show once, few, many or a class for expanded clones.

D,J,size,V,DNA,CDR3
-,TRBJ2-3,many,TRBV9,TGTGCCAGCAGCCCCCGCCCCGGGTTAGCAGATACGCAGTATTTT,CASSPRPGLADTQYF
TRBD1,TRBJ1-1,-,TRBV15,TGTGCCACCAGCGGGACCGGACAGGACACTGAAGCTTTCTTT,CATSGTGQDTEAFF
-,TRBJ1-1,-,TRBV3-1,TGTGCCAGCAGCCATGAAGGGGGTGGTGAAGCTTTCTTT,CASSHEGGGEAFF
TRBD2,TRBJ2-3,-,TRBV5-1,TGCGCCAGCAGCTTGGCCGGGGGGTGGAGCACAGATACGCAGTATTTT,CASSLAGGWSTDTQYF
TRBD1,TRBJ1-5,-,TRBV20-1,TGCAGTGCGCGAACGACAGGGGAATCTAATCAGCCCCAGCATTTT,CSARTTGESNQPQHF
-,TRBJ1-6,-,TRBV10-3,TGTGCCATCAGTGTAGGGGATTCACCCCTCCACTTT,CAISVGDSPLHF
TRBD2,TRBJ2-7,-,TRBV6-1,TGTGCCAGCAGCGAACTAGCGGGAGGACGCGCCTTC,CASSELAGGRAF
-,TRBJ2-5,many,TRBV20-1,TGCAGTGCTAGAGATGTTAGGCGAGAGACCCAGTACTTC,CSARDVRRETQYF
TRBD1,TRBJ2-1,many,TRBV24-1,TGTGCCACCAGTGCCGCCGGACAGGGGGTCGTCTACAATGAGCAGTTCTTC,CATSAAGQGVVYNEQFF
-,TRBJ2-1,many,TRBV4-3,TGCGCCAGCAGCCAAGATCCCCGGGACAATGAGCAGTTCTTC,CASSQDPRDNEQFF
-,TRBJ1-4,many,TRBV4-3,TGCGCCAGCAGCCAACAGGGACATCCAACTGAAAAACTGTTTTTT,CASSQQGHPTEKLFF
-,TRBJ2-2,few,TRBV20-1,TGCAGTGCGATCGGGGTCGGGAGATTAAGCACCGGGGAGCTGTTTTTT,CSAIGVGRLSTGELFF
-,TRBJ1-4,-,TRBV5-1,TGCGCCAGCAGCTCCGGCGGCGGGAATGAAAAACTGTTTTTT,CASSSGGGNEKLFF
TRBD2,TRBJ2-3,-,TRBV11-2,TGTGCCAGCAGCCGACTAGCGGGAGAGGGGGCAGATACGCAGTATTTT,CASSRLAGEGADTQYF
TRBD2,TRBJ2-7,many,TRBV29-1,TGCAGCGTCGCTAGCGGGATCTCCTACGAGCAGTACTTC,CSVASGISYEQYF
TRBD1,TRBJ1-1,-,TRBV7-6,TGTGCCAGCAGCTTGGGACAGGGGGGAGATACTGAAGCTTTCTTT,CASSLGQGGDTEAFF
-,TRBJ1-2,-,TRBV20-1,TGCAGTGCTAGGGGGGGCAGCCGTAACTATGGCTACACCTTC,CSARGGSRNYGYTF
-,TRBJ2-3,many,TRBV27,TGTGCCAGCACCAGAAAGCCCAGCACAGATACGCAGTATTTT,CASTRKPSTDTQYF
-,TRBJ2-7,many,TRBV12-3/TRBV12-4,TGTGCCAGCAGTCCCCAGGGAGCAATCTCCTACGAGCAGTACTTC,CASSPQGAISYEQYF
TRBD2,TRBJ2-7,-,TRBV20-1,TGCAGTGCTAGAGACGGAAGACTAGCGGAGACTATACGAAGGCAGTACTTC,CSARDGRLAETIRRQYF
TRBD1,TRBJ1-6,-,TRBV19,TGTGCCAGTAGTACACAGGGGGCACGTTCACCCCTCCACTTT,CASSTQGARSPLHF
-,TRBJ1-1,many,TRBV12-3/TRBV12-4,TGTGCCAGCATTCTTCAGGCGGGCGCTGAAGCTTTCTTT,CASILQAGAEAFF
-,TRBJ2-7,-,TRBV6-1,TGTGCCAGCAGCGGGAGCCGTTTGGGGGCCCAAGGGGAGCAGTACTTC,CASSGSRLGAQGEQYF
-,TRBJ1-2,-,TRBV2,TGTGCCAGCAGTGAAGTAAAGGAACCTAACTATGGCTACACCTTC,CASSEVKEPNYGYTF
TRBD1,TRBJ1-4,few,TRBV5-1,TGCGCCAGCAGCGGACAGGGACCTGCAACTAATGAAAAACTGTTTTTT,CASSGQGPATNEKLFF
TRBD2,TRBJ2-1,-,TRBV10-3,TGTGCCATCAGTGGTTGGCTAGCGGGAGCCAATGAGCAGTTCTTC,CAISGWLAGANEQFF
-,TRBJ2-3,-,TRBV5-1,TGCGCCAGCAGCTCGCCTGAAGGATCTAATACGCAGTATTTT,CASSSPEGSNTQYF
-,TRBJ2-7,many,TRBV5-1,TGCGCCAGCAGCTTGGGATTTCAGTACGAGCAGTACTTC,CASSLGFQYEQYF
TRBD1,TRBJ1-5,-,TRBV6-2/TRBV6-3,TGTGCCAGCAGTGCAACCTTACAGGGGAGCAATCAGCCCCAGCATTTT,CASSATLQGSNQPQHF
TRBD2,TRBJ2-1,many,TRBV10-3,TGTGCCATCAGCCGGACTAGCGGGTTGGATGAGCAGTTCTTC,CAISRTSGLDEQFF
TRBD1,TRBJ2-5,many,TRBV12-3/TRBV12-4,TGTGCCAGCAGTCCCCGACAGGGCCTGCAAGAGACCCAGTACTTC,CASSPRQGLQETQYF
-,TRBJ2-1,once,TRBV3-1,TGTGCCAGCAGCCAAGATCTAACTAGCTCCTACAATGAGCAGTTCTTC,CASSQDLTSSYNEQFF
TRBD2,TRBJ2-7,-,TRBV20-1,TGCAGTGCTAGAGATGCCAGCGGGAGAGACGAGCAGTACTTC,CSARDASGRDEQYF
-,TRBJ1-1,few,TRBV5-1,TGCGCCAGCAGCTTTGCGGAAAACACTGAAGCTTTCTTT,CASSFAENTEAFF
-,TRBJ1-3,few,TRBV6-5,TGTGCCACTACAGGGAACGGAAACACCATATATTTT,CATTGNGNTIYF
-,TRBJ1-5,many,TRBV7-2,TGTGCCAGCAGTGCTCCGGGACTACATCAGCCCCAGCATTTT,CASSAPGLHQPQHF
TRBD1,TRBJ1-2,-,TRBV10-3,TGTGCCATCAGTGCACAACAAGGACAGGACTATGGCTACACCTTC,CAISAQQGQDYGYTF
-,TRBJ1-1,few,TRBV12-3/TRBV12-4,TGTGCCAGCAAATTTGGGTCCGGGAGGCTAAACACTGAAGCTTTCTTT,CASKFGSGRLNTEAFF
-,TRBJ2-2,-,TRBV14,TGTGCCAGCAGCCAAGATATTAACGGGGAGCTGTTTTTT,CASSQDINGELFF
-,TRBJ2-3,-,TRBV20-1,TGCAGTGGAACCACTAGGGCGGGAGATACGCAGTATTTT,CSGTTRAGDTQYF
-,TRBJ2-1,few,TRBV24-1,TGTGCCACCAGTGACCCCGCAGGGGACGATGAGCAGTTCTTC,CATSDPAGDDEQFF
TRBD2,TRBJ2-2,many,TRBV20-1,TGCAGTGCTACCAACCACTGGACTAGCGGGAGGGCGAACACCGGGGAGCTGTTTTTT,CSATNHWTSGRANTGELFF